This is a list of T cell receptor beta chains from one sample in a study of Ad26.COV2.S vaccination and SARS-CoV-2 variants. Here immunoSEQ multiplex PCR was the method, and the copy in TCRdb shows in-frame clones only, minus some. This table has about 400,000 clones, over 75% appearing once. The sample in question was peripheral blood, obtained in a trial of Ad26.COV2.S vaccine versus placebo. All receptors derive from a person aged 18-60 years who received the Ad26.COV2.S COVID-19 vaccine or a placebo. The CDR3 runs from the conserved cysteine through the conserved F or W. Rows may omit the clone size; those that give it use once, few, many or a size class.

j_gene	v_gene	abundance	CDR3aa
TRBJ1-4	TRBV7-2	-	CASSLAGQASFNEKLFF
TRBJ1-4	TRBV5-4	-	CASSLGGDNEKLFF
TRBJ1-4	TRBV4-3	-	CASSLGEGDNEKLFF
TRBJ1-2	TRBV29-1	-	CSVEEIDRGVYGYTF
TRBJ1-1	TRBV2	-	CASSKSRDGDTEAFF
TRBJ1-4	TRBV6-4	-	CATRVGTGEEKLFF
TRBJ2-1	TRBV6-6	-	CASTKGQRRGEQFF
TRBJ2-7	TRBV28	-	CASSFKAGINEQYF
TRBJ1-3	TRBV28	-	CASSSRLRTGIGNTIYF
TRBJ1-2	TRBV5-1	few	CASSLGTGGFYGYTF
TRBJ2-2	TRBV5-1	once	CASSLARNTGELFF
TRBJ1-3	TRBV4-1	-	CASSPRDRGHSPGNTIYF
TRBJ1-1	TRBV5-1	-	CASSLGSWFRNTEAFF
TRBJ2-2	TRBV6-2/TRBV6-3	-	CASSSGGGANTGELFF
TRBJ1-2	TRBV7-6	-	CASSLGPGAEGYTF
TRBJ1-3	TRBV11-2	-	CASSPPGVGNTIYF
TRBJ2-7	TRBV7-8	-	CASSPNSGTGWNEQYF
TRBJ1-5	TRBV2	-	CASSEASANPNQHF
TRBJ2-3	TRBV7-2	-	CASSILTGRGTDTQYF
TRBJ2-3	TRBV23-1	-	CASGHRDRGTDTQYF
TRBJ2-3	TRBV6-5	-	CASTQRGGTDTQYF
TRBJ2-5	TRBV5-1	-	CASSLGSRETQYF
TRBJ2-7	TRBV10-2	-	CASSELVPVYEQYF
TRBJ2-1	TRBV6-1	-	CASSMNNEQFF
TRBJ1-1	TRBV10-3	-	CAISEDRSYTEAFF
TRBJ2-7	TRBV5-1	-	CASSLERGLIRSYEQYF
TRBJ2-7	TRBV27	-	CASSPRGGYEQYF
TRBJ1-2	TRBV9	-	CASSVHGGDYGYTF
TRBJ1-5	TRBV5-6	-	CASSPPRAQHF
TRBJ2-2	TRBV7-9	-	CASSFRSVANTGELFF
TRBJ1-6	TRBV19	-	CASSVRGAHESPLHF
TRBJ2-2	TRBV5-4	-	CASSGGTGVTGELFF
TRBJ2-7	TRBV4-1	-	CASSPRGAPSSYEQYF
TRBJ1-6	TRBV30	-	CAWDGTGRNSPLHF
TRBJ2-1	TRBV7-2	-	CASSLMGLADNEQFF
TRBJ2-7	TRBV28	once	CASSHDRTSYEQYF
TRBJ2-2	TRBV7-3	-	CASRSGQGLAGELFF
TRBJ2-5	TRBV4-3	few	CASSQELSMETQYF
TRBJ1-3	TRBV2	-	CASSGAGGRNTIYF
TRBJ2-3	TRBV29-1	-	CSVSQGSTDTQYF